This TCR beta chain was identified in a study of shared clonotypes between healthy human individuals. Germline-derived CDR1 and CDR2 are MNHEY and SVGAGI. The CDR3 totals 13 residues. V dropped 5 bases and J dropped 6 bases, with 8 bases sitting between them. Donors included only healthy HIV-negative adults lacking recent acute infections or vaccinations. Adults of Caucasian background living in Nashville, Tennessee made up all donors. The authors split each subset's genomic DNA evenly across several immunoSEQ plates. Sequencing used immunoSEQ multiplex PCR; TCRdb keeps in-frame clones, though not all of them. The sample contains approximately 940,000 clones, roughly 72% of which appear only once.

This chain links TRBV6-5 with TRBJ1-6; the D gene is possibly TRBD1 (6 bases). The origin of this receptor is a young man in good health. Sequencing was carried out using memory CD4+ T cells sorted from blood. Subset meaning: CD45RA-negative fraction. The CDR3 DNA sequence: TGTGCCAGCAGTCAACAGGGTAATTCACCCCTCCACTTT. The encoded protein is CASSQQGNSPLHF.